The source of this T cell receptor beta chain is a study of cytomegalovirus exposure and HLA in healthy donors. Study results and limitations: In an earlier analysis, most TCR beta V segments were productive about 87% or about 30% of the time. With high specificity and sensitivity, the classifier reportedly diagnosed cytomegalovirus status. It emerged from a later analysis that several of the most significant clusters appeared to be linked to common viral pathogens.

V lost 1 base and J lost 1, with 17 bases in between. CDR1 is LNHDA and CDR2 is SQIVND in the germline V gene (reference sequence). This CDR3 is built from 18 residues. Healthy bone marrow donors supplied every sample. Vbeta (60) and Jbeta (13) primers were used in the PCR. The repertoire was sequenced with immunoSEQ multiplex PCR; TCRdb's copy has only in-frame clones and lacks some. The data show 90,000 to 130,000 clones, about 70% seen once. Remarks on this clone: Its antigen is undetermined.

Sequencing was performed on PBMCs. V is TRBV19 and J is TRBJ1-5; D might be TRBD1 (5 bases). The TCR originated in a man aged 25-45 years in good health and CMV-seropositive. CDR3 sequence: CASSIGFREGISNQPQHF. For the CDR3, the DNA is TGTGCCAGTAGTATAGGATTTAGGGAGGGGATAAGCAATCAGCCCCAGCATTTT. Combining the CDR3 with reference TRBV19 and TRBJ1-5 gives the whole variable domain DGGITQSPKYLFRKEGQNVTLSCEQNLNHDAMYWYRQDPGQGLRLIYYSQIVNDFQKGDIAEGYSVSREKKESFPLTVTSAQKNPTAFYLCASSIGFREGISNQPQHFGDGTRLSIL.